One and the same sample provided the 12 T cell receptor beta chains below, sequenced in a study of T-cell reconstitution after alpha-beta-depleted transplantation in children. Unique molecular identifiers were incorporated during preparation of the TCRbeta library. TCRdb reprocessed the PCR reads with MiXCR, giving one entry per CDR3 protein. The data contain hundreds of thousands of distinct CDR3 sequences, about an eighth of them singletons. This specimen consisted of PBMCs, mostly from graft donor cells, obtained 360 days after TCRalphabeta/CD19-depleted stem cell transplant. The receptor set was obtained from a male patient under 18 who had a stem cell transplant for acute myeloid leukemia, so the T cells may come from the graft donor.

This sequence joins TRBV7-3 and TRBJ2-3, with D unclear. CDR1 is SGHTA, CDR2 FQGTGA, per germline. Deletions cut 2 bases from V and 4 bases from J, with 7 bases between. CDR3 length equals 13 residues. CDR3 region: CASSLPSADTQYF. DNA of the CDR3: TGTGCCAGCAGCTTACCGTCCGCAGATACGCAGTATTTT.

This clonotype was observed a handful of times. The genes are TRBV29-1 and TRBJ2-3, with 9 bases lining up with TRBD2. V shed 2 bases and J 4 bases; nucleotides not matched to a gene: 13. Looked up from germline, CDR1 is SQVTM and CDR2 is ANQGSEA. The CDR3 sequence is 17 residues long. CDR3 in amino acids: CSVERRVAGVGADTQYF. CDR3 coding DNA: TGCAGCGTTGAACGAAGGGTAGCGGGAGTGGGGGCAGATACGCAGTATTTT.

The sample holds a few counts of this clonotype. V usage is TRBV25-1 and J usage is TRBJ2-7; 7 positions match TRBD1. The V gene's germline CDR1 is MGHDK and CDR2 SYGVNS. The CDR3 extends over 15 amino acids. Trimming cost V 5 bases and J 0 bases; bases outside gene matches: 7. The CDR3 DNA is TGTGCCAGCAGTCCTCCGGGACAGAGCTCCTACGAGCAGTACTTC. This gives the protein CASSPPGQSSYEQYF.

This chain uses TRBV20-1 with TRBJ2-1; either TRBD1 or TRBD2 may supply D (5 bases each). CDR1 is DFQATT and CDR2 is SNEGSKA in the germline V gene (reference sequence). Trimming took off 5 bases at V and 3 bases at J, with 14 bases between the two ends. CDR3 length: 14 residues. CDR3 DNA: TGCAGTGCTTCCGGAATGGGGGACTACAATGAGCAGTTCTTC. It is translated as CSASGMGDYNEQFF.

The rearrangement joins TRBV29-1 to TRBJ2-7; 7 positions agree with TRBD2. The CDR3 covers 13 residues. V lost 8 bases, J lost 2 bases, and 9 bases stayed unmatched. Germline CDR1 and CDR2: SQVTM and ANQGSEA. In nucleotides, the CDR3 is TGCAGCTACGTGGGACTACCGACCTACGAGCAGTACTTC. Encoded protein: CSYVGLPTYEQYF.

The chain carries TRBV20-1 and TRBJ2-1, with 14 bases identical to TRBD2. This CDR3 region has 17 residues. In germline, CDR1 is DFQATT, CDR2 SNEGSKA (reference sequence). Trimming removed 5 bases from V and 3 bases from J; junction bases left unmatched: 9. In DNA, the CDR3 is TGCAGTGCTCCGACTAGCGGGGGGGGAATGTTCTACAATGAGCAGTTCTTC. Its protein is CSAPTSGGGMFYNEQFF.

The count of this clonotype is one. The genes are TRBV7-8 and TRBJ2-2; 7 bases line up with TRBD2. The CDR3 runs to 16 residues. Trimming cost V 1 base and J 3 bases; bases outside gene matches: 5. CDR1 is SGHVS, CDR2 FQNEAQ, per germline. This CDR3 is CASSLGGRVYTGELFF. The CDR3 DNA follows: TGTGCCAGCAGCTTAGGGGGGAGGGTTTACACCGGGGAGCTGTTTTTT.

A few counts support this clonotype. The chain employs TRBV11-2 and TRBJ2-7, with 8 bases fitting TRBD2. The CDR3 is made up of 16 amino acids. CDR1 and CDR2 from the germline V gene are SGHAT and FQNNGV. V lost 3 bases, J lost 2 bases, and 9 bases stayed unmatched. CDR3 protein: CASSFFWREDTYEQYF. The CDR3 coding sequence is TGTGCCAGCAGCTTCTTCTGGCGGGAGGATACCTACGAGCAGTACTTC.

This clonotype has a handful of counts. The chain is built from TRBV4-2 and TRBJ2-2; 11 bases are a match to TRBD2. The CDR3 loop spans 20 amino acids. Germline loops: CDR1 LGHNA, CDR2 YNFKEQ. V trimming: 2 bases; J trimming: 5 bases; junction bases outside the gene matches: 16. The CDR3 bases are TGTGCCAGCAGCCAATGGATACTGCTAGCGGGAGGCAGGGAGACCGGGGAGCTGTTTTTT. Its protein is CASSQWILLAGGRETGELFF.

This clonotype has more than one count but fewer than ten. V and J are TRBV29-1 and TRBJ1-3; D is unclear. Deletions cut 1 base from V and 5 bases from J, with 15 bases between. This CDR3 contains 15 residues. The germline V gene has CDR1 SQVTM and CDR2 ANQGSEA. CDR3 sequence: CSVEVPGRYRNTIYF. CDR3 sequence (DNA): TGCAGCGTTGAAGTCCCGGGTCGGTACAGAAACACCATATATTTT.

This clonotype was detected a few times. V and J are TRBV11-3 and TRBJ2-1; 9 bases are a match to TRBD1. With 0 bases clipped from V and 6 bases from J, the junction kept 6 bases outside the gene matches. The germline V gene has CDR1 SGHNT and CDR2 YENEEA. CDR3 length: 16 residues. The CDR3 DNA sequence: TGTGCCAGCAGCTTAGATCCAGGGACAGGGTTCAATGAGCAGTTCTTC. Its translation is CASSLDPGTGFNEQFF. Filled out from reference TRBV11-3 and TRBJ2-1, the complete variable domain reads EAGVVQSPRYKIIEKKQPVAFWCNPISGHNTLYWYLQNLGQGPELLIRYENEEAVDDSQLPKDRFSAERLKGVDSTLKIQPAELGDSAVYLCASSLDPGTGFNEQFFGPGTRLTVL.

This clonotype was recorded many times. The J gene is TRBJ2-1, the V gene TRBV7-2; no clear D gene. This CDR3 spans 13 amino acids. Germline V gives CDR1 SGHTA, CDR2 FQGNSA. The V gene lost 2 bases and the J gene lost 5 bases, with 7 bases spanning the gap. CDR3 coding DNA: TGTGCCAGCAGCTTAAATCGGGACAATGAGCAGTTCTTC. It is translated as CASSLNRDNEQFF.